These 24 T cell receptor beta chains were all obtained from the same sample, sequenced in a study of blood T cell repertoires in COVID-19 (TCRdb year 2020). Receptors were amplified or captured by the immunoSEQ multiplex PCR assay. Not all clones reach the TCRdb copy of this immuneACCESS table, which keeps in-frame sequences only. Checked studies attribute under half of the gap to unresolved V genes and leave the rest unexplained. In this sample the table shows about 110,000 clones, approximately 62% of which occur a single time. Clones ranked in the top ten supply about 6.5% of the sample. Sample: peripheral blood. The source is a man aged 80 or over with acute or convalescent COVID-19.

The chain uses TRBV14 and TRBJ1-1; TRBD1 might be the D (5 bases). The CDR3 is 15 residues long. CDR1 and CDR2 from the germline V gene are SGHDN and FVKESK. Trimming took off 4 bases at V and 11 bases at J, with 23 bases between the two ends. The CDR3 protein is CASSLILTGSKGAFF. CDR3 nucleotides: TGTGCCAGCAGCCTAATCCTTACAGGATCCAAAGGGGCTTTCTTT. Combining the CDR3 with reference TRBV14 and TRBJ1-1 gives the whole variable domain EAGVTQFPSHSVIEKGQTVTLRCDPISGHDNLYWYRRVMGKEIKFLLHFVKESKQDESGMPNNRFLAERTGGTYSTLKVQPAELEDSGVYFCASSLILTGSKGAFFGQGTRLTVV.

The chain is built from TRBV7-6 and TRBJ1-1; 7 bases are shared with TRBD1. V was clipped by 1 base and J by 0 bases; unmatched bases: 8. CDR1 is SGHVS, CDR2 FNYEAQ, per germline. CDR3 length: 17 amino acids. The CDR3 region has the DNA TGTGCCAGCAGCTTAGGATTGACAGGGAGGATGAACACTGAAGCTTTCTTT. Residues: CASSLGLTGRMNTEAFF.

Only a few counts were recorded for this clone. CDR3 sequence: CASSRQSYNSPLHF. Here the CDR3 DNA reads TGTGCCAGCAGCCGACAGTCCTATAATTCACCCCTCCACTTT. The gene calls are TRBV9 and TRBJ1-6; tentative D call: TRBD1 (5 bases). Germline V gene data show CDR1 as SGDLS and CDR2 as YYNGEE. Trimming pared 4 bases from V and 1 base from J, leaving 6 bases between. There are 14 residues in the CDR3.

This clone was seen a few times. The rearrangement links TRBV18 to TRBJ2-5; 8 bases map to TRBD1. Germline V gene sequence: CDR1 KGHSH, CDR2 LQKENI. V was clipped by 4 bases and J by 4 bases; unmatched bases: 11. CDR3 length: 16 residues. This CDR3 is CASSRNPGQGGETQYF. CDR3 DNA: TGTGCCAGCTCACGTAACCCCGGACAGGGAGGAGAGACCCAGTACTTC.

The CDR3 spells CALRGLSSYEQYF. The DNA of the CDR3 is TGTGCCCTAAGAGGACTCAGCTCCTACGAGCAGTACTTC. The chain links TRBV2 to TRBJ2-7; possible D gene TRBD2, 5 bases. CDR1 SNHLY and CDR2 FYNNEI come from the germline V gene. The CDR3 is 13 amino acids. Trimming removed 11 bases at V and 0 bases at J, with 14 bases between.

In this sample, this clone turned up once. Additional DNA sequences in this sample encode the identical CDR3. The rearrangement joins TRBV4-1 to TRBJ2-7; 10 positions match TRBD2. The CDR3 runs 14 residues. Germline V gene lookup returns CDR1 MGHRA and CDR2 YSYEKL. Germline trimming cut 4 bases from V and 3 bases from J; bases unmatched to any gene: 3. In DNA, the CDR3 is TGCGCCAGCAGCCCGGGACTAGCGAGCTACGAGCAGTACTTC. Translated, it gives CASSPGLASYEQYF.

The CDR3 loop is CASSFPGGGGYTF. DNA for the CDR3: TGTGCCAGCAGTTTCCCTGGAGGGGGCGGCTACACCTTC. V is TRBV27 and J is TRBJ1-2; 7 positions agree with TRBD1. The CDR3 has 13 amino acids. CDR1 is MNHEY and CDR2 is SMNVEV in the germline V gene (reference sequence). With 3 bases clipped from V and 8 bases from J, the junction kept 6 bases outside the gene matches.

The chain has TRBV20-1 and TRBJ1-1; 8 nucleotides match TRBD1. J lost 0 bases, V lost 3 bases, and 3 bases had no gene match. Germline V gene sequence: CDR1 DFQATT, CDR2 SNEGSKA (reference sequence). The CDR3 is 14 amino acids. The CDR3 DNA sequence: TGCAGTGCTAGTGGGGACAGGATGAACACTGAAGCTTTCTTT. Encoded protein: CSASGDRMNTEAFF.

V gene TRBV9 combines with J gene TRBJ2-5; possibly TRBD2 for D (6 bases). CDR1 is SGDLS, CDR2 YYNGEE, per germline. The CDR3 length is 16 residues. Trimming pared 0 bases from V and 3 bases from J, leaving 15 bases between. The CDR3 DNA follows: TGTGCCAGCAGCGTAGCTGGAGGGGCGCTAAAAGAGACCCAGTACTTC. This sequence encodes CASSVAGGALKETQYF.

V and J are TRBV19 and TRBJ1-1; D is undetermined. Germline V lookup: CDR1 LNHDA, CDR2 SQIVND (reference sequence). The CDR3 is 13 residues long. The germline V and J ends were trimmed by 7 bases and 5 bases, with 14 bases remaining between them. CDR3 loop: CASTEGGETEAFF. CDR3 DNA: TGTGCCAGTACCGAGGGAGGTGAAACTGAAGCTTTCTTT.

The chain recombines TRBV7-2 with TRBJ1-2; weak D call: TRBD1 (5 bases). Between the trimmed V and J ends, which lost 5 bases and 7 bases, there was a span of 20 bases. Germline V lookup: CDR1 SGHTA, CDR2 FQGNSA. This CDR3 has 15 amino acids. The CDR3 DNA is TGTGCCAGCAGCGCTAGGGACTCCAGGCTGGGTGGCTACACCTTC. Its protein is CASSARDSRLGGYTF.

The V call is TRBV10-3, the J call TRBJ2-5, with D perhaps TRBD1 (5 bases). The CDR3 loop spans 13 amino acids. Germline V gene data show CDR1 as ENHRY and CDR2 as SYGVKD. Between the trimmed V and J ends, which lost 7 bases and 2 bases, there was a span of 11 bases. The CDR3 loop is CAITDSLQETQYF. The CDR3 DNA sequence: TGTGCCATCACCGACAGCCTACAAGAGACCCAGTACTTC.

CDR3 bases: TGTGCCAGCAGCTTAGGGGGGGGCTTTGATACGCAGTATTTT. It yields the protein CASSLGGGFDTQYF. The V call is TRBV11-3, the J call TRBJ2-3; TRBD2 might be the D (7 bases). V dropped 1 base and J dropped 6 bases, with 11 bases sitting between them. Germline CDR1 SGHNT, CDR2 YENEEA. The CDR3 consists of 14 residues.

This clone showed up just a few times. The chain carries TRBV5-1 and TRBJ2-1, with 9 bases identical to TRBD1. V shed 4 bases, J shed 1 base, and the junction held 3 bases outside the gene matches. There are 15 residues in the CDR3. Germline V gene data show CDR1 as SGHRS and CDR2 as YFSETQ. This chain's CDR3 is CASSLGTGSYNEQFF. CDR3 in DNA: TGCGCCAGCAGCCTCGGGACAGGGTCCTACAATGAGCAGTTCTTC.

The CDR3 DNA follows: TGTGCCAGCAGCCAAGTGGCGGGAGGACTCACAGATACGCAGTATTTT. Translating gives CASSQVAGGLTDTQYF. The chain recombines TRBV3-1 (or the pseudogene TRBV3-2) with TRBJ2-3; TRBD2 agrees at 8 bases. The CDR3 runs to 16 residues. The germline gives CDR1 LGHDT, CDR2 YNNKEL (reference sequence). The V gene end was trimmed by 1 base and the J gene end by 2 bases; junction bases not matched to a gene: 5.

The CDR3 here is CASSSTGAVTEAFF. The DNA of the CDR3 is TGTGCCAGCAGTTCCACAGGGGCGGTCACTGAAGCTTTCTTT. The rearrangement uses TRBV6-2 or TRBV6-3 and TRBJ1-1; 7 bases agree with TRBD1. CDR1 is MNHEY and CDR2 is SVGEGT in the germline V gene. This CDR3 is built from 14 residues. Trimming took 4 bases from V and 4 from J; bases not matched to a gene: 6.

This clone was observed once. This CDR3 is CASSAGRGFQETQYF. The CDR3 DNA reads TGTGCCAGCAGTGCGGGACGGGGGTTTCAAGAGACCCAGTACTTC. The chain recombines TRBV2 with TRBJ2-5, with D perhaps TRBD2 (6 bases). V lost 4 bases and J 2 bases, leaving 14 bases between the germline ends. CDR1 is SNHLY and CDR2 is FYNNEI in the germline V gene. The CDR3 spans 15 residues. The full variable domain, in which reference TRBV2 and TRBJ2-5 provide the parts outside the CDR3, is EPEVTQTPSHQVTQMGQEVILRCVPISNHLYFYWYRQILGQKVEFLVSFYNNEISEKSEIFDDQFSVERPDGSNFTLKIRSTKLEDSAMYFCASSAGRGFQETQYFGPGTRLLVL.

This clone was seen at least ten times. This chain uses TRBV28 with TRBJ1-5, with 8 bases identical to TRBD1. With V trimmed by 3 bases and J by 0 bases, 1 base remained unmatched. Germline V gene data show CDR1 as MDHEN and CDR2 as SYDVKM. This CDR3 has 15 residues. The CDR3 DNA reads as TGTGCCAGCAGTTTTCAGGGGGCTAGCAATCAGCCCCAGCATTTT. It is translated as CASSFQGASNQPQHF.

The rearrangement uses TRBV9 and TRBJ1-3; TRBD1 matches 7 bases. Germline loops: CDR1 SGDLS, CDR2 YYNGEE. This CDR3 has 15 amino acids. The J segment lost 6 bases and the V segment lost 1 base, leaving 7 bases of the junction unmatched. CDR3 in amino acids: CASSVRTGQSNTIYF. The CDR3 bases are TGTGCCAGCAGCGTAAGGACAGGACAATCAAACACCATATATTTT.

This clone was observed a handful of times. This sequence joins TRBV5-1 and TRBJ1-4; D is unclear. Trimming took 2 bases from V and 8 from J, leaving 10 bases between them. Germline V gives CDR1 SGHRS, CDR2 YFSETQ. The CDR3 is made up of 13 amino acids. The chain's CDR3 is CASSFRYKEKLFF. The DNA of the CDR3 is TGCGCCAGCAGCTTCCGATACAAGGAAAAACTGTTTTTT.

The rearrangement joins TRBV5-5 to TRBJ2-3; TRBD2 matches at 12 bases. V shed 4 bases, J shed 3 bases, and the junction held 9 bases outside the gene matches. The CDR3 is 17 amino acids. Germline loops: CDR1 SGHKS, CDR2 YYEKEE (reference sequence). CDR3 nucleotide sequence: TGTGCCAGCAGCCCACTGGGACTAGCGGGTCCGACAGATACGCAGTATTTT. Translating gives CASSPLGLAGPTDTQYF.

This chain links TRBV9 with TRBJ2-7, with 10 bases matching TRBD2. With V trimmed by 0 bases and J by 0 bases, 3 bases remained unmatched. Germline V gene data show CDR1 as SGDLS and CDR2 as YYNGEE. CDR3 length: 16 residues. CDR3 sequence reads: CASSVAASGSSYEQYF. The CDR3 DNA is TGTGCCAGCAGCGTAGCCGCTAGCGGGAGCTCCTACGAGCAGTACTTC. The entire variable domain, with the rest obtained from reference TRBV9 and TRBJ2-7, is as follows: DSGVTQTPKHLITATGQRVTLRCSPRSGDLSVYWYQQSLDQGLQFLIQYYNGEERAKGNILERFSAQQFPDLHSELNLSSLELGDSALYFCASSVAASGSSYEQYFGPGTRLTVT.

This clone showed up many times. The chain recombines TRBV7-9 with TRBJ2-3; TRBD1 agrees at 10 bases. Trimming took 4 bases from V and 3 from J; bases not matched to a gene: 4. The V gene's germline CDR1 is SEHNR and CDR2 FQNEAQ (reference sequence). CDR3 size: 15 residues. The CDR3 DNA reads as TGTGCCAGCAGCTACGGACAGGGGGTAACAGATACGCAGTATTTT. Its translation is CASSYGQGVTDTQYF.

The chain has TRBV28 and TRBJ1-2, with a possible D match to TRBD1 (6 bases). Trimming removed 5 bases at V and 3 bases at J, with 16 bases between. The germline CDR1 and CDR2 sequences are MDHEN and SYDVKM. This CDR3 spans 15 amino acids. The CDR3 nucleotides are TGTGCCAGCAGTCTTGACCGACAGGCATACTATGGCTACACCTTC. Its protein is CASSLDRQAYYGYTF.